The next 23 T cell receptor beta chains were all read from a single sample in a study of blood T cell repertoires in COVID-19. Libraries were prepared by immunoSEQ multiplex PCR; TCRdb keeps only in-frame clonotypes and omits some of them. Of around 150,000 clones in the sample, around 86% were seen once. What was sequenced was peripheral blood. The origin of the receptors is a man in his sixties or seventies with acute or convalescent COVID-19.

This clone was recorded at least ten times. This chain links TRBV14 with TRBJ2-2, with a tentative D call TRBD1 (6 bases). Germline CDR1 SGHDN, CDR2 FVKESK. V was pared by 5 bases and J by 2 bases, with 12 bases between. CDR3 length: 15 residues. Here the CDR3 reads CASSFGTHNTGELFF. The CDR3 region has the DNA TGTGCCAGCAGCTTCGGGACACATAACACCGGGGAGCTGTTTTTT.

The chain uses TRBV24-1 and TRBJ2-6; D might be TRBD2 (5 bases). V shed 1 base and J shed 4 bases, with 13 bases lying between them. The CDR3 covers 17 residues. CDR1 is KGHDR and CDR2 is SFDVKD in the germline V gene. The CDR3 nucleotides read TGTGCCACCAGTGATTTTTCGGAGGAGACGGGGGCCAACGTCCTGACTTTC. Its translation: CATSDFSEETGANVLTF.

This chain uses TRBV28 with TRBJ1-2, with D perhaps matching TRBD1 (6 bases). V lost 2 bases, J lost 2 bases, and 9 bases lay in between. The germline gives CDR1 MDHEN, CDR2 SYDVKM. CDR3 size: 14 residues. The CDR3 DNA reads as TGTGCCAGCAGTTTAAGCGACAGGAACTATGGCTACACCTTC. This gives the protein CASSLSDRNYGYTF.

This clone has a handful of counts. The gene calls are TRBV12-3 or TRBV12-4 and TRBJ1-1; a possible D gene is TRBD1 (6 bases). Trimming left V 5 bases short and J 10 bases short, with 17 bases between. The CDR3 sequence is 13 residues long. DNA for the CDR3: TGTGCCAGCAGTCCCTCCGACAGGTACAGAGCTTTCTTT. Its protein product is CASSPSDRYRAFF.

For this clone: A junction end diverges from the germline sequence, so it may reflect a read error. The sample has other DNA sequences that encode this CDR3 too. This rearrangement joins TRBV29-1 to TRBJ1-2; 7 bases are a match to TRBD1. The CDR3 spans 12 residues. CDR1 is SQVTM, CDR2 ANQGSEA, per germline. DNA of the CDR3: TGCAGTGTTGGTCGGGACAGCTATGGCTACACCTTC. Protein sequence: CSVGRDSYGYTF.

J is TRBJ2-7 and V is TRBV18, with D maybe TRBD1 (6 bases). V lost 5 bases and J lost 7, with 12 bases in between. Germline V gene data show CDR1 as KGHSH and CDR2 as LQKENI. This CDR3 has 12 amino acids. The CDR3 bases are TGTGCCAGCTCATCGACAGGATTTGAGCAGTACTTC. Amino acid sequence: CASSSTGFEQYF.

V usage is TRBV20-1 and J usage is TRBJ2-3; unclear D gene. The length of the CDR3 is 10 residues. Trimming removed 1 base from V and 8 bases from J, with 4 bases in between. Germline V gene data show CDR1 as DFQATT and CDR2 as SNEGSKA (reference sequence). Here the CDR3 reads CSARAVTQYF. CDR3 sequence (DNA): TGCAGTGCTAGAGCTGTTACGCAGTATTTT.

The V gene is TRBV6-6, the J gene TRBJ1-1, with 8 bases fitting TRBD1. With V trimmed by 6 bases and J by 10 bases, 7 bases remained unmatched. The CDR3 runs 12 residues. Germline V CDR1 and CDR2: MNHNY, SVGAGI (reference sequence). This CDR3 is CASRDRVVGAFF. CDR3 nucleotide sequence: TGTGCCAGCAGGGACAGGGTGGTTGGAGCTTTCTTT.

The chain carries TRBV4-3 and TRBJ1-1; 9 bases agree with TRBD1. Germline V lookup: CDR1 LGHNA, CDR2 YSLEER. J lost 5 bases, V lost 0 bases, and 10 bases had no gene match. CDR3 length equals 17 residues. The CDR3 region has the DNA TGCGCCAGCAGCCAAGATTTAGGGACAGGGACTCGAACTGAAGCTTTCTTT. Protein product: CASSQDLGTGTRTEAFF.

This clone was seen just once. The chain recombines TRBV27 with TRBJ2-1; 14 nucleotides line up with TRBD2. From germline, CDR1 is MNHEY and CDR2 SMNVEV (reference sequence). Trimming cost V 4 bases and J 8 bases; bases outside gene matches: 7. The CDR3 length is 16 residues. The CDR3 DNA reads TGTGCCAGCAGTTCCCGACTAGCGGGAGGGCCTGATGAGCAGTTCTTC. Translating it yields CASSSRLAGGPDEQFF.

The rearrangement uses TRBV4-2 and TRBJ2-7; maybe TRBD2 (6 bases). The CDR3 runs 15 residues. V lost 5 bases and J 0 bases, leaving 14 bases between the germline ends. Germline CDR1 is LGHNA and CDR2 is YNFKEQ. For the CDR3, the DNA is TGTGCCAGCAGCACCCGGGACTCAATCTCCTACGAGCAGTACTTC. It encodes CASSTRDSISYEQYF.

This chain connects TRBV7-2 to TRBJ1-3, with TRBD1 matching over 8 bases. The germline V gene has CDR1 SGHTA and CDR2 FQGNSA. The V and J ends lost 0 bases and 4 bases, in that order; junction bases with no gene match: 5. The CDR3 is made up of 16 amino acids. DNA of the CDR3: TGTGCCAGCAGCTTAGCGGCAGGGGGCGCCGGAAACACCATATATTTT. Translated: CASSLAAGGAGNTIYF.

V and J are TRBV10-3 and TRBJ1-3, with TRBD1 matching over 7 bases. Losses at the gene ends were 7 bases for V and 2 bases for J; bases not matched to a gene: 8. Per germline, CDR1 ENHRY and CDR2 SYGVKD. CDR3 size: 15 residues. The CDR3 DNA sequence: TGTGCCATCACTGACCCGGGACAGCCTGGAAACACCATATATTTT. Its protein product is CAITDPGQPGNTIYF.

The V and J genes are TRBV4-3 and TRBJ2-7; 10 nucleotides line up with TRBD2. V was clipped by 4 bases and J by 2 bases; unmatched bases: 5. Germline CDR1 reads LGHNA; CDR2 reads YSLEER. The length of the CDR3 is 15 residues. CDR3 nucleotides: TGCGCCAGCAGCCGCGGACTAGCGGAAACCTACGAGCAGTACTTC. This gives the protein CASSRGLAETYEQYF.

The J gene is TRBJ2-5, the V gene TRBV21-1; the table's D call, TRBD2, was not checked against the DNA. TRBV21-1 is assigned pseudogene status. The CDR3 covers 17 residues. CDR3 DNA sequence: TGTGCCAGCAGCATAGAAGGGACTAGCGGGTGTCGAGAGACCCAGTACTTC. Translated, it gives CASSIEGTSGCRETQYF.

The chain is built from TRBV11-2 and TRBJ1-3; maybe TRBD1 (6 bases). V lost 5 bases, J lost 1 base, and 15 bases lay in between. This CDR3 spans 16 amino acids. Germline V lookup: CDR1 SGHAT, CDR2 FQNNGV. Here the CDR3 reads CASSPRTAPSGNTIYF. The CDR3 nucleotides are TGTGCCAGCAGCCCGCGGACAGCTCCATCTGGAAACACCATATATTTT.

The J gene is TRBJ2-7, the V gene TRBV2, with D tentatively TRBD1 (6 bases). Trimming cost V 4 bases and J 5 bases, with 15 bases left between them. CDR3 length: 14 residues. Germline V gene lookup returns CDR1 SNHLY and CDR2 FYNNEI. CDR3 loop: CASSAQGDSDEQYF. The CDR3 nucleotides read TGTGCCAGCAGTGCACAGGGAGATTCGGACGAGCAGTACTTC.

CDR3 loop: CASRRQGDSYEQYF. Written as DNA, the CDR3 is TGTGCCAGTAGAAGACAGGGGGACTCCTACGAGCAGTACTTC. This chain uses TRBV19 with TRBJ2-7; 9 bases map to TRBD1. Looked up from germline, CDR1 is LNHDA and CDR2 is SQIVND (reference sequence). Trimming removed 6 bases from V and 0 bases from J; junction bases left unmatched: 3. This CDR3 spans 14 amino acids.

This chain connects TRBV6-5 to TRBJ1-6; 9 positions match TRBD1. Germline V gives CDR1 MNHEY, CDR2 SVGAGI. The V segment lost 6 bases and the J segment 4 bases; nucleotides outside the gene matches: 4. The CDR3 contains 15 residues. The CDR3 is CASRGTGKYNSPLHF. The CDR3 DNA is TGTGCCAGCAGGGGGACAGGGAAGTATAATTCACCCCTCCACTTT.

J is TRBJ2-7 and V is TRBV5-4; 7 bases line up with TRBD2. The V gene end was trimmed by 3 bases and the J gene end by 7 bases; junction bases not matched to a gene: 10. Germline V gene data show CDR1 as SGHNT and CDR2 as YYREEE (reference sequence). The CDR3 totals 14 residues. The CDR3 here is CASSWDFRGGEQYF. DNA for the CDR3: TGTGCCAGCAGCTGGGACTTCCGGGGAGGGGAGCAGTACTTC. Variable domain in full (rest from reference TRBV5-4 and TRBJ2-7): ETGVTQSPTHLIKTRGQQVTLRCSSQSGHNTVSWYQQALGQGPQFIFQYYREEENGRGNFPPRFSGLQFPNYSSELNVNALELDDSALYLCASSWDFRGGEQYFGPGTRLTVT.

The V call is TRBV5-1, the J call TRBJ2-3, with TRBD1 identical over 7 bases. Germline CDR1 reads SGHRS; CDR2 reads YFSETQ. This CDR3 region has 14 residues. V trimming: 4 bases; J trimming: 2 bases; junction bases outside the gene matches: 4. The CDR3 reads CASSTDRFTDTQYF. For the CDR3, the DNA is TGCGCCAGCAGCACGGACAGGTTCACAGATACGCAGTATTTT.

The V call is TRBV28, the J call TRBJ1-1, with D possibly matching TRBD1 (6 bases). CDR1 is MDHEN and CDR2 is SYDVKM in the germline V gene. The CDR3 runs to 15 residues. Deletions cut 5 bases from V and 1 base from J, with 14 bases between. CDR3 amino acids: CASSHAGTTNTEAFF. CDR3 bases: TGTGCCAGCAGTCACGCCGGGACAACGAACACTGAAGCTTTCTTT.

V gene TRBV7-6 combines with J gene TRBJ2-7; 12 bases match TRBD2. Germline lookup yields CDR1 SGHVS and CDR2 FNYEAQ. J gave up 5 bases and V 1 base, and 12 bases lay outside the gene matches. The CDR3 contains 18 residues. CDR3 residues: CASSLGPPTSGRHNEQYF. In nucleotides, the CDR3 is TGTGCCAGCAGCTTAGGGCCACCTACTAGCGGGAGGCATAACGAGCAGTACTTC.